The clone carrying this T cell receptor beta chain was seen just once. This sample was included in a study of blood T cell repertoires in COVID-19. For the study at large: T cells, B-cell-depleted T cells, or PBMCs supplied cDNA or gDNA.

Deletions cut 5 bases from V and 2 bases from J, with 10 bases between. CDR1 is MRHNA, CDR2 SNTAGT, per germline. This CDR3 has 15 residues. Measured with immunoSEQ multiplex PCR; TCRdb has only the in-frame clones, and not every one. The sample lists some 140,000 clones; roughly four fifths were seen once. V usage is TRBV6-4 and J usage is TRBJ2-6; maybe TRBD2 (5 bases). Material for sequencing was peripheral blood. This receptor was taken from a man older than 75 with acute or convalescent COVID-19. The CDR3 DNA is TGTGCCAGCAGTCCAGGAGGCACTGGGGCCAACGTCCTGACTTTC. It codes for CASSPGGTGANVLTF.